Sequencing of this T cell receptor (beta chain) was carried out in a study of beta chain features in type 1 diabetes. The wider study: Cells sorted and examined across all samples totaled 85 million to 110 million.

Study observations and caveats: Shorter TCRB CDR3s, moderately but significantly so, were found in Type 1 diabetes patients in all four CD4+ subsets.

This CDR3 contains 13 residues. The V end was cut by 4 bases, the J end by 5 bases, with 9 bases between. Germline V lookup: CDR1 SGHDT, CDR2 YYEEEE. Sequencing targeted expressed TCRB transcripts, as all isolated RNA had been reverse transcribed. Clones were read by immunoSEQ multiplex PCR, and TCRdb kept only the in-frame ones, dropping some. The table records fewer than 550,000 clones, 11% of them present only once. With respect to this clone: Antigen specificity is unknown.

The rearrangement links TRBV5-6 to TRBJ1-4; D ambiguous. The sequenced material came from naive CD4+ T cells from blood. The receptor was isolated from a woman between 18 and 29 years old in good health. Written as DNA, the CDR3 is TGTGCCAGCAGCCCCGGACGGAATGAAAAACTGTTTTTT. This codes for CASSPGRNEKLFF.